The present entry profiles one T cell receptor beta chain with its context. The DNA is left out, because the CDR3 cannot be placed on it with certainty; the CDR3 is given as TCRdb lists it. The data were obtained in a study of control samples from healthy donors and cancer patients. Libraries were prepared by immunoSEQ multiplex PCR; TCRdb keeps only in-frame clonotypes and omits some of them. The data show 150,000 to 200,000 clones, with about 90% seen just once and 9.5% to 15% held by the top ten. The germline V gene has CDR1 PRHDT and CDR2 FYEKMQ (reference sequence). Including both end residues, the CDR3 is 12 amino acids long.

Sequencing was done on a sample of blood. V gene TRBV13 combines with J gene TRBJ1-1; the DNA was not used to check the table's D call, TRBD1. The receptor's source is a man aged 25-40 years in good health. The chain's CDR3 is CASSLVGTGSSF.